This entry features one T cell receptor beta chain sequence. No antigen is known for it. Per-nucleotide qualities are absent, and no much larger clonotype sits a single base away. Ficoll-Paque density gradient centrifugation was used to isolate PBMCs. TCRdb shows the sequencer as Illumina NovaSeq 6000. TCRalpha and TCRbeta cDNA libraries were constructed by 5'RACE with constant-segment primers, with sample barcodes and unique molecular identifiers being introduced. RNA was extracted from every sample with Trizol reagent. Amplification of the libraries took two PCR steps, and the second step added a second sample barcode plus Illumina TruSeq adapters. Sequencing of libraries was performed on an Illumina NovaSeq with 2 x 150 bp paired-end reads. Per the source publication's procedure: With migec v1.2.7, reads were demultiplexed and then collapsed into UMI-guided consensus sequences. With mixcr v2.1.11, UMI consensuses were aligned to TRA and TRB V and J templates and assembled into clonotypes. Expanded or contracted clonotypes were those called significant by both edgeR and NoisET, with noise models trained on biological replicates. For edgeR calls, the thresholds were a false discovery rate-adjusted p below 0.01 and a log2 fold-change of 1. As an exploratory analysis of dynamics, PCA with hierarchical clustering was applied to max-normalized trajectories of the 1000 most abundant clonotypes. Each responding clone was given a CD4 or CD8 phenotype based on the CD4+ and CD8+ repertoires, which had been sequenced separately. TCRdb trimmed the raw reads at Q25, called clones with MiXCR and kept productive beta chains. Duplicate CDR3 protein sequences are folded into a single record with the most common DNA and genes. V and J calls and clone size were set by TCRdb, not the authors. Here the sample has fewer than 350,000 distinct CDR3 sequences; roughly an eighth occur a single time. The ten top clones hold around 20% of the sample.

This record belongs to a study of T-cell memory formation after mild COVID-19 (dated by TCRdb to the early 2020s). Study-level background: TCR sequence clusters from the two donors were found to be largely donor specific. Longitudinal TCRalpha and TCRbeta repertoire sequencing tracked T-cell clones expanding and contracting after mild COVID-19 in two donors. Two young, previously healthy adult volunteers, one female and one male, were included in the cohort.

Study-wide findings and limitations: The study included only a couple of mild cases, and larger cohorts that include severe cases with pre-infection samples were judged to be necessary. SARS-CoV-2 specificity of the second-wave clones peaking on day 37 was not confirmed. The detection of some responding clones in pre-infection memory suggests that pre-existing cross-reactive memory T cells joined the SARS-CoV-2 response. Clones contracting from day 15 to 85 had balanced CD4/CD8 phenotypes, while a second wave expanding from day 15 to 37 was biased towards CD4+. Contracting CD4+ clones turned up mainly in the CM and EM memory subsets, whereas EMRA was where CD8+ clones were enriched.

V is clipped by 0 bases and J by 4 bases, and the sequence between their germline boundaries is 18 bases long. Reading from cysteine to phenylalanine, the CDR3 counts 17 amino acids. Only the CDR3 part of the read is kept: 51 bases, read in frame from the first base. The germline V gene supplies CDR1 SGHDN and CDR2 FVKESK. This sequence originates from a young man who had mild COVID-19 (a few samples of this study predate the infection). The sample titles of this study are shuffled in the database, so cell type and time point are left out; the donor was told from shared clones. Rearrangement joined TRBV14 to TRBJ2-5; the D element could tentatively be TRBD1 or TRBD2, as 6 bases agree for each. The specimen was PBMCs or a T cell subset sorted from them (not recorded which). The sequenced DNA is TGTGCCAGCAGCCAAGATCACGCGCGGGGACAACGAGAGACCCAGTACTTC. Its amino acids are CASSQDHARGQRETQYF.